The entry below gives a single T cell receptor (beta chain) sequence along with its context. Germline V gene data show CDR1 as SGHDT and CDR2 as YYEEEE. V gave up 4 bases and J gave up 5 bases, with 10 bases separating them. The CDR3 has 13 residues. Data came from immunoSEQ multiplex PCR; TCRdb stores just in-frame clones and leaves some out. This table has approximately 91,000 clones, over 70% appearing once. The sample belongs to a study of blood T cell repertoires in COVID-19. The V gene is TRBV5-6, the J gene TRBJ2-1; a possible D gene is TRBD1 (6 bases). Sample: peripheral blood. This clonotype was obtained from a human donor in a cohort sampled during active COVID-19. CDR3 protein: CASSPDRNNEQFF. CDR3 DNA sequence: TGTGCCAGCAGCCCGGACAGAAACAATGAGCAGTTCTTC.